This T cell receptor beta chain was recovered during a study of neurological immune-mediated disorders. This clonotype was counted many times. Via MiXCR, TCRdb re-called the 5' RACE reads, giving one row per CDR3 protein. The sample shows under 100,000 distinct CDR3 sequences, about 12% of them seen only once. The germline V gene has CDR1 SGHRS and CDR2 YFSETQ. Trimming cost V 4 bases and J 3 bases, with 8 bases left between them. The CDR3 has 12 amino acids. Time point described: longitudinal time-point 2. Sequenced sample: PBMCs. This sequence was found in a female donor with HTLV-1-associated myelopathy (HAM/TSP). The gene calls are TRBV5-1 and TRBJ2-7; possibly TRBD2 for D (5 bases). CDR3 sequence: CASSMDFYEQYF. In nucleotides, the CDR3 is TGCGCCAGCAGCATGGACTTCTACGAGCAGTACTTC.